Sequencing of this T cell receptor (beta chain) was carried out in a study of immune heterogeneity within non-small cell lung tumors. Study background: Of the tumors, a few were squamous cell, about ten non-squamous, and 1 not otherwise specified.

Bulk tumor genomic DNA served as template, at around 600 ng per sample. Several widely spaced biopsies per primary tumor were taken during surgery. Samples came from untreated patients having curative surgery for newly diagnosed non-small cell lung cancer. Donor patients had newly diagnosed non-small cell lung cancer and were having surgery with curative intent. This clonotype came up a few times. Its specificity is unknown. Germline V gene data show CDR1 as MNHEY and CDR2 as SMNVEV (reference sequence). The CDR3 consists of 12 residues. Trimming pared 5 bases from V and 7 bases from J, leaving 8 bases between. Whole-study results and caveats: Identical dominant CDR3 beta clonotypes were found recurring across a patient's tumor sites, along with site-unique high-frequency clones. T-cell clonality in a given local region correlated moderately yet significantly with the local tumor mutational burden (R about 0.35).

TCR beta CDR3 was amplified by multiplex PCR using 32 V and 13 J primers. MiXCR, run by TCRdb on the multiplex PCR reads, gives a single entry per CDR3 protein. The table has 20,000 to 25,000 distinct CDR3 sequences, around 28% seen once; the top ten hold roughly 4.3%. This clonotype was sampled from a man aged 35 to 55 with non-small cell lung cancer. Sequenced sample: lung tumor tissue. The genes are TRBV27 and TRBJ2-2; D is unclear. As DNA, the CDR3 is TGTGCCAGCAGTACCCTATTCGGGGAGCTGTTTTTT. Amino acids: CASSTLFGELFF.